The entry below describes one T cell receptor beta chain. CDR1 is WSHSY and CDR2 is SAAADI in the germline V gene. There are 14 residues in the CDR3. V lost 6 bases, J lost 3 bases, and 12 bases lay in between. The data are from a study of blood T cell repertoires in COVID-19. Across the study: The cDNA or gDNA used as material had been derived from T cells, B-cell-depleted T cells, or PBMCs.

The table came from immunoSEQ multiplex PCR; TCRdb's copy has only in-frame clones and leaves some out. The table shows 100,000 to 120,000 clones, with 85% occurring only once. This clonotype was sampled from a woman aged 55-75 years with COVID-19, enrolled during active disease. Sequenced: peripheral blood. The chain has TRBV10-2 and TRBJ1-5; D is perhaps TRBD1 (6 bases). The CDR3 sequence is CASRGDTNNQPQHF. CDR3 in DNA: TGCGCCAGCAGGGGGGACACGAACAATCAGCCCCAGCATTTT.